The rows below give T cell receptor beta chains drawn from one sample of a study of T cells in Graves' hyperthyroidism and ophthalmopathy. One entry per CDR3 protein results from TCRdb running MiXCR on the multiplex PCR reads. The data show almost 350,000 distinct CDR3 sequences, less than 20% seen once. The sample comprised blood. The source is a woman aged 40 to 55 with Graves' ophthalmopathy. Both conserved end residues are part of each CDR3.

J gene: TRBJ2-5
V gene: TRBV12-3/TRBV12-4
CDR3 protein: CASSDLQETQYF

J gene: TRBJ2-7
V gene: TRBV12-3/TRBV12-4
CDR3 protein: CASSFFGGQVTYEQYF

J gene: TRBJ1-2
V gene: TRBV30
CDR3 protein: CAWSRGNGYTF

J gene: TRBJ1-5
V gene: TRBV15
CDR3 protein: CATSRDRQGVVQPQHF

J gene: TRBJ2-4
V gene: TRBV15
CDR3 protein: CATSRERTGKNIQYF

J gene: TRBJ2-5
V gene: TRBV6-1
CDR3 protein: CASSGGLATETQYF

J gene: TRBJ2-7
V gene: TRBV30
CDR3 protein: CAWTDGPSSVSYEQYF

J gene: TRBJ1-3
V gene: TRBV9
CDR3 protein: CASSVEGVSGNTIYF

J gene: TRBJ1-2
V gene: TRBV7-2
CDR3 protein: CASSSLVGGADGYTF

J gene: TRBJ2-5
V gene: TRBV6-5
CDR3 protein: CASSYGLGLYF

J gene: TRBJ2-3
V gene: TRBV28
CDR3 protein: CASSLLGRRIVVYMQYF

J gene: TRBJ2-4
V gene: TRBV28
CDR3 protein: CASSLPPITSGAKNIQYF

J gene: TRBJ2-6
V gene: TRBV30
CDR3 protein: CAWTRTGHSGANVLTF

J gene: TRBJ1-1
V gene: TRBV11-2
CDR3 protein: CASRLDSLNTEAFF

J gene: TRBJ2-7
V gene: TRBV28
CDR3 protein: CASSSPAGGTHEQYF

J gene: TRBJ1-1
V gene: TRBV6-5
CDR3 protein: CASQKNTEAFF

J gene: TRBJ2-5
V gene: TRBV20-1
CDR3 protein: CSAPGLAGGLKETQYF

J gene: TRBJ2-2
V gene: TRBV7-8
CDR3 protein: CASMGSLAGELFF

J gene: TRBJ2-2
V gene: TRBV14
CDR3 protein: CASSLGGPGSSDTGELFF

J gene: TRBJ2-7
V gene: TRBV12-3/TRBV12-4
CDR3 protein: CASSLAHRSEQYF

J gene: TRBJ1-3
V gene: TRBV11-2
CDR3 protein: CASGSIPGNTIYF

J gene: TRBJ1-1
V gene: TRBV27
CDR3 protein: CASSGGGPGTEAFF

J gene: TRBJ1-1
V gene: TRBV19
CDR3 protein: CASDPGGKAFF

J gene: TRBJ1-2
V gene: TRBV28
CDR3 protein: CASSEITGTTINYGYTF

J gene: TRBJ2-7
V gene: TRBV7-2
CDR3 protein: CASSLRGGRVLEQYF

J gene: TRBJ2-2
V gene: TRBV6-2/TRBV6-3
CDR3 protein: CASSPQGGGTGELFF

J gene: TRBJ2-7
V gene: TRBV6-2/TRBV6-3
CDR3 protein: CASSASRPSYEQYF

J gene: TRBJ2-2
V gene: TRBV9
CDR3 protein: CASTSASGTTGELFF

J gene: TRBJ1-2
V gene: TRBV13
CDR3 protein: CASSLGIKANYGYTF

J gene: TRBJ1-2
V gene: TRBV6-5
CDR3 protein: CASSYSGRLGDGYTF

J gene: TRBJ2-1
V gene: TRBV12-3/TRBV12-4
CDR3 protein: CATTGTGGEQFF

J gene: TRBJ1-2
V gene: TRBV11-2
CDR3 protein: CASSRGGELLGYTF

J gene: TRBJ2-7
V gene: TRBV2
CDR3 protein: CASRALGEQYF

J gene: TRBJ2-5
V gene: TRBV7-2
CDR3 protein: CASSPNGGGDRETQYF

J gene: TRBJ2-5
V gene: TRBV13
CDR3 protein: CASSSRTFRSETQYF

J gene: TRBJ1-2
V gene: TRBV12-3/TRBV12-4
CDR3 protein: CASSFGWGAGYTF

J gene: TRBJ2-7
V gene: TRBV5-1
CDR3 protein: CASSFGASGSYEQYF

J gene: TRBJ2-5
V gene: TRBV6-2/TRBV6-3
CDR3 protein: CASSGTNRVGTQYF

J gene: TRBJ2-7
V gene: TRBV28
CDR3 protein: CASSFYQAYEQYF

J gene: TRBJ2-7
V gene: TRBV6-2/TRBV6-3
CDR3 protein: CASSRTDRSYEQYF

J gene: TRBJ2-7
V gene: TRBV6-1
CDR3 protein: CASSEPLWKPYEQYF

J gene: TRBJ2-7
V gene: TRBV4-1
CDR3 protein: CASSHGTSGRFLYEQYF

J gene: TRBJ2-2
V gene: TRBV5-4
CDR3 protein: CASSFPTANTGELFF